This TCR beta chain was identified during a study of blood T cell repertoires in COVID-19. In the study overall: Both acute and convalescent COVID-19 samples were obtained from the United States, Italy and Spain. T cells, B-cell-depleted T cells, or PBMCs provided the cDNA or gDNA that served as material.

Authors' methods: By means of reference gene primer amplification, nucleated cell counts were estimated. Profiled with immunoSEQ multiplex PCR; TCRdb holds only in-frame clones, not every one. V and J calls and clone size are as listed in that table; D and trimming were resolved from the DNA. The sample gives tens of thousands of clones, roughly four fifths of which show up once; approximately 1.3% is in the top ten. The CDR3 extends over 16 amino acids. V was clipped by 1 base and J by 4 bases, with 16 bases between them. Germline V gene sequence: CDR1 LNHNV, CDR2 YYDKDF (reference sequence). This clone was observed once.

The receptor was derived from a woman older than 75 with acute or convalescent COVID-19. What was sequenced was peripheral blood. This sequence joins TRBV15 and TRBJ1-1, with D perhaps TRBD1 (6 bases). CDR3 region: CATSRARGGLGTEAFF. The CDR3 DNA reads TGTGCCACCAGCAGAGCCCGGGGGGGGCTGGGCACTGAAGCTTTCTTT.